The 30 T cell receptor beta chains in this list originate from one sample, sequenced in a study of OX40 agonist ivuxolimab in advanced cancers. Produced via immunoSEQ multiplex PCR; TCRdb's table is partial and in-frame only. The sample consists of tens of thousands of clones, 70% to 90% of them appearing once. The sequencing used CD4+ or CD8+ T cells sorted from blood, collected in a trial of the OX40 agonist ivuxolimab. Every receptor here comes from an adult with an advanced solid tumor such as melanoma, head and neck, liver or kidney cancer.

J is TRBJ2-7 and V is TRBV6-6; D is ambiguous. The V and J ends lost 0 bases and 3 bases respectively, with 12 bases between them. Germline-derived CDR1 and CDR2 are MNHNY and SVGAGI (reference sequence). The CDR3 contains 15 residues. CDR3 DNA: TGTGCCAGCAGTTACTCGAGGCTGGGGAACTACGAGCAGTACTTC. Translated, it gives CASSYSRLGNYEQYF.

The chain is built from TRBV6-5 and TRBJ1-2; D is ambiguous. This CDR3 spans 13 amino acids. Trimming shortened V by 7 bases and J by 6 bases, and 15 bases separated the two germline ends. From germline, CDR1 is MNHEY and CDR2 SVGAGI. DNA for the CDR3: TGTGCCAGCACCCAGAGAGAGGAGAATGGCTACACCTTC. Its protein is CASTQREENGYTF.

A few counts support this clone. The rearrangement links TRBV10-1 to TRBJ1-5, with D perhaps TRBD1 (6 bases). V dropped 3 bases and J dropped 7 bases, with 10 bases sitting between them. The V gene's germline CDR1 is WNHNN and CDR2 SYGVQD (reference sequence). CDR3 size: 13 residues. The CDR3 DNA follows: TGCGCCAGCAGTGAAGGGGGATGGCAGCCCCAGCATTTT. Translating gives CASSEGGWQPQHF.

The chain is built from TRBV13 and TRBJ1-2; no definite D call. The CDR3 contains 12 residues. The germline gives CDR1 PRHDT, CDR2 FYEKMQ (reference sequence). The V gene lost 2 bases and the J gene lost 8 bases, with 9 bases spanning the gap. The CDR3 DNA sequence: TGTGCCAGCAGCTTACAGTTGGGAGGCTACACCTTC. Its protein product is CASSLQLGGYTF.

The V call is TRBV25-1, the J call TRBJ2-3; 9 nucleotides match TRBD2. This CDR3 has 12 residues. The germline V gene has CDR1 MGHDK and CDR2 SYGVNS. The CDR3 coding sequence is TGTGCAGCGGGGGGTTTGACAGATACGCAGTATTTT. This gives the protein CAAGGLTDTQYF.

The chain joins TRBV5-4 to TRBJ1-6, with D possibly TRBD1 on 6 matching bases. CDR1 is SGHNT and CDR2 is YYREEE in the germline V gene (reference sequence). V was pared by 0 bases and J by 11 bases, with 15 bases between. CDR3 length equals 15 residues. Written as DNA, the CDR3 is TGTGCCAGCAGCTTGGGGACAGACCGAAATACACCCCTCCACTTT. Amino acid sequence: CASSLGTDRNTPLHF. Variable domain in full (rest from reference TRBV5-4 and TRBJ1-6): ETGVTQSPTHLIKTRGQQVTLRCSSQSGHNTVSWYQQALGQGPQFIFQYYREEENGRGNFPPRFSGLQFPNYSSELNVNALELDDSALYLCASSLGTDRNTPLHFGNGTRLTVT.

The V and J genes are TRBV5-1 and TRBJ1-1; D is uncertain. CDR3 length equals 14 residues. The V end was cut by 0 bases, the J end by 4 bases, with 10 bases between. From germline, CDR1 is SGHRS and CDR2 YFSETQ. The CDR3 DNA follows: TGCGCCAGCAGCTTGGTTGGTGGTGGCACTGAAGCTTTCTTT. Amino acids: CASSLVGGGTEAFF.

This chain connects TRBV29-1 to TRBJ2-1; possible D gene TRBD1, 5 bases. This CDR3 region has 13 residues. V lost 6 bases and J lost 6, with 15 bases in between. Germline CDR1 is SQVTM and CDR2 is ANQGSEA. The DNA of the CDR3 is TGCAGCGTCGCGCCCGACAGCGTCAATGAGCAGTTCTTC. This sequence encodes CSVAPDSVNEQFF.

In nucleotides, the CDR3 is TGTGCCAGCAGTTACGGTTTAGGGGGGGTGGGAGATACGCAGTATTTT. Protein sequence: CASSYGLGGVGDTQYF. The chain has TRBV6-5 and TRBJ2-3; tentatively, D is TRBD2 (7 bases). CDR1 is MNHEY, CDR2 SVGAGI, per germline. The CDR3 runs to 16 residues. Trimming pared 2 bases from V and 5 bases from J, leaving 17 bases between.

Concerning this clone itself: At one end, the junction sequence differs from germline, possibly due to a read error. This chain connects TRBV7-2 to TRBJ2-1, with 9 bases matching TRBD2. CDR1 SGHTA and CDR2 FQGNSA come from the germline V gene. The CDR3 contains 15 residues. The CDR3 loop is CASRLAGVGYNEQFF. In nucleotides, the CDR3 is TGTGCCAGCAGGTTAGCGGGAGTTGGCTACAATGAGCAGTTCTTC.

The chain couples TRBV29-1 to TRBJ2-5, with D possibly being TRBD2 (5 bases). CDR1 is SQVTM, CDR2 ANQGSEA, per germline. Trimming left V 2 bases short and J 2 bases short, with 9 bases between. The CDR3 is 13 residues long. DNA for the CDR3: TGCAGCGTTGAATTTGCGGGTCAAGAGACCCAGTACTTC. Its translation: CSVEFAGQETQYF.

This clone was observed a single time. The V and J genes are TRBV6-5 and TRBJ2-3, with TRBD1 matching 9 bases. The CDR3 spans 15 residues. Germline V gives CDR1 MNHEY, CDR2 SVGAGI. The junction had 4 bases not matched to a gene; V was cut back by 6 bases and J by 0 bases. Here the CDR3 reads CASSVGTGSTDTQYF. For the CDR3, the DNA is TGTGCCAGCAGCGTCGGGACAGGGAGCACAGATACGCAGTATTTT.

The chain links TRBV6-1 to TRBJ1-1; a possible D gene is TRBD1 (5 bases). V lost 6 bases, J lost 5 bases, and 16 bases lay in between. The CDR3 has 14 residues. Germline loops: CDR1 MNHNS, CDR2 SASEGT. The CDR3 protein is CASSRQIEGTEAFF. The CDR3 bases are TGTGCCAGCAGCCGACAGATCGAGGGAACTGAAGCTTTCTTT.

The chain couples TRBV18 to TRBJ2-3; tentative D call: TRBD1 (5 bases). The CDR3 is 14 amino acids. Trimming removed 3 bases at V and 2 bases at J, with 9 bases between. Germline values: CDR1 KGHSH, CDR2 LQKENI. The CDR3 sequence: CASSPAGFTDTQYF. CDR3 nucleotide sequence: TGTGCCAGCTCACCGGCAGGGTTCACAGATACGCAGTATTTT.

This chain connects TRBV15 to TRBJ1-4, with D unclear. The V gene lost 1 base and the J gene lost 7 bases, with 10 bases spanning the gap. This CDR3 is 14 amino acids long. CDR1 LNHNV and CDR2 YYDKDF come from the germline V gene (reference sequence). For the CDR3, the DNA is TGTGCCACCAGCAGAGTCCGGTGGGGTGAAAAACTGTTTTTT. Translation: CATSRVRWGEKLFF.

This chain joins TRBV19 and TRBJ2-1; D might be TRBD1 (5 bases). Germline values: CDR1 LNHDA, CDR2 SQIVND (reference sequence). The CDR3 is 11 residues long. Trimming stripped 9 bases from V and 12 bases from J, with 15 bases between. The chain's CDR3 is CASTRRGVQFF. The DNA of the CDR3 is TGTGCCAGCACTCGTAGGGGTGTGCAGTTCTTC.

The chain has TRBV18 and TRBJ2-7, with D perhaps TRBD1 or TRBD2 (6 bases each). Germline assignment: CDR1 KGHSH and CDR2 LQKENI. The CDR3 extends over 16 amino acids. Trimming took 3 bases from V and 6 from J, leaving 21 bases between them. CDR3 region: CASSPPGGGIVAEQYF. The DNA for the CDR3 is TGTGCCAGCTCACCTCCCGGAGGGGGAATTGTGGCCGAGCAGTACTTC.

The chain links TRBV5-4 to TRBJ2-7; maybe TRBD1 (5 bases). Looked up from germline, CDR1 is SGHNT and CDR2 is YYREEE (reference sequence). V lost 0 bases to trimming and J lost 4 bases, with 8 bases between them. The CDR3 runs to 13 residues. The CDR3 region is CASSLEDKYEQYF. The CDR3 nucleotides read TGTGCCAGCAGCTTGGAGGACAAGTACGAGCAGTACTTC.

CDR3 sequence reads: CASSAPGEQYF. CDR3 DNA: TGCGCCAGCAGCGCCCCTGGGGAGCAGTACTTC. The gene calls are TRBV5-1 and TRBJ2-7; D is ambiguous. V dropped 4 bases and J dropped 7 bases, with 9 bases sitting between them. Germline V gives CDR1 SGHRS, CDR2 YFSETQ. This CDR3 has 11 residues.

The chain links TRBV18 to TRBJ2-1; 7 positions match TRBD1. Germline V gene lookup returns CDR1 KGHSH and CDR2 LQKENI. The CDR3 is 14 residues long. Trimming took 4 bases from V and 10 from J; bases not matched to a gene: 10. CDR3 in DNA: TGTGCCAGCTCACGACAGACAGGGAAAGAGGAGCAGTTCTTC. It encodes CASSRQTGKEEQFF.

DNA for the CDR3: TGTGCCAGCTCACCACCGGTAAAGGGTGCCTCCTACGAGCAGTACTTC. This translates into CASSPPVKGASYEQYF. The rearrangement links TRBV18 to TRBJ2-7; D not resolved. Germline V gene sequence: CDR1 KGHSH, CDR2 LQKENI. The V end lost 0 bases, the J end lost 0 bases, and 12 bases lay between the germline ends. This CDR3 is 16 amino acids long. The whole variable domain, filled in from reference TRBV18 and TRBJ2-7, reads NAGVMQNPRHLVRRRGQEARLRCSPMKGHSHVYWYRQLPEEGLKFMVYLQKENIIDESGMPKERFSAEFPKEGPSILRIQQVVRGDSAAYFCASSPPVKGASYEQYFGPGTRLTVT.

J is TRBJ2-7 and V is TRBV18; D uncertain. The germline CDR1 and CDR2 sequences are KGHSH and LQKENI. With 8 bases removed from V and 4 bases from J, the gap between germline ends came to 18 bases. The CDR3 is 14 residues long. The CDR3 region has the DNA TGTGCCAGCCCCTTGGCCCAGAGGTCGTACGAGCAGTACTTC. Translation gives CASPLAQRSYEQYF. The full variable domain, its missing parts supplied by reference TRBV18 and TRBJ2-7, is NAGVMQNPRHLVRRRGQEARLRCSPMKGHSHVYWYRQLPEEGLKFMVYLQKENIIDESGMPKERFSAEFPKEGPSILRIQQVVRGDSAAYFCASPLAQRSYEQYFGPGTRLTVT.

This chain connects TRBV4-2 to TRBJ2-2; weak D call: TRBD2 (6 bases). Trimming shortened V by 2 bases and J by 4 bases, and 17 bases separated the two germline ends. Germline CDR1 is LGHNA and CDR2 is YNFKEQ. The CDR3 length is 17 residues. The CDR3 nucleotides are TGTGCCAGCAGCCAAAGGGCGTACGCGGGACTCACCGGGGAGCTGTTTTTT. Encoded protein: CASSQRAYAGLTGELFF.

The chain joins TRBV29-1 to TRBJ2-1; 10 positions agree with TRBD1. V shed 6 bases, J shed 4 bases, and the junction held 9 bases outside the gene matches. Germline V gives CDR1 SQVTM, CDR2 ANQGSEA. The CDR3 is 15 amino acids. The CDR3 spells CSVGQGTVRYNEQFF. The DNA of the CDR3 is TGCAGCGTGGGACAGGGGACGGTCCGGTACAATGAGCAGTTCTTC.

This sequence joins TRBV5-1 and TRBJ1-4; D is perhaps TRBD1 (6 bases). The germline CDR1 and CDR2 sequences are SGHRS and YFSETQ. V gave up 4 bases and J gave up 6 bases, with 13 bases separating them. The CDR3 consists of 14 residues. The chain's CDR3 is CASSQWGQDEKLFF. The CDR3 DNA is TGCGCCAGCAGCCAGTGGGGGCAGGATGAAAAACTGTTTTTT.

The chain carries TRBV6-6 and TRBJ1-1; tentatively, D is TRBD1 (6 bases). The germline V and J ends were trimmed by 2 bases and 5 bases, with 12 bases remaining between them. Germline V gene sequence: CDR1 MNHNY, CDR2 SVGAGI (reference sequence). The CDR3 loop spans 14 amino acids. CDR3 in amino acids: CASSYRQGRTEAFF. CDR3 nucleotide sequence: TGTGCCAGCAGTTACAGGCAGGGGAGGACTGAAGCTTTCTTT.

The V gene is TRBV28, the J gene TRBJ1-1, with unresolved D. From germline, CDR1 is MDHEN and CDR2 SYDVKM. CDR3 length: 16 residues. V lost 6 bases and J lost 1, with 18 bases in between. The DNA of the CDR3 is TGTGCCAGCAGCCCTACTCCCGACTCCCCGAACACTGAAGCTTTCTTT. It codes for CASSPTPDSPNTEAFF.

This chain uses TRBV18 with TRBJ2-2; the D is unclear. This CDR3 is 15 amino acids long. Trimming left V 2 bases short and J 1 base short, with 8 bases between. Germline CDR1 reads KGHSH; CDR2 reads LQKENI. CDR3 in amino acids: CASSPGVLNTGELFF. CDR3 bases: TGTGCCAGCTCACCAGGGGTTTTGAACACCGGGGAGCTGTTTTTT.

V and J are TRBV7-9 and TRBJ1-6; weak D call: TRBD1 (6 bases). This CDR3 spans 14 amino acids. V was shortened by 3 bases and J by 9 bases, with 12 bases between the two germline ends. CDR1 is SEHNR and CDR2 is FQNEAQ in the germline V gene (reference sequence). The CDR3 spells CASSLFQGSSPLHF. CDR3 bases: TGTGCCAGCAGCTTGTTCCAGGGGAGTTCACCCCTCCACTTT.

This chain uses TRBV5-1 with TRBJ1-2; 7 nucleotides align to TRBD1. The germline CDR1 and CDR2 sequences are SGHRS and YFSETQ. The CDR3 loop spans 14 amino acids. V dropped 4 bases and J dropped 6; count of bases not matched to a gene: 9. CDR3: CASSRRDRANGYTF. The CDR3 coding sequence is TGCGCCAGCAGCAGGAGAGACAGGGCCAATGGCTACACCTTC.